This T cell receptor (beta chain) was obtained from a study of T cells in Graves' hyperthyroidism and ophthalmopathy. Study-wide points: The model made its ophthalmopathy prediction, and onset followed a median around six months later.

Germline values: CDR1 MNHNS, CDR2 SASEGT. This CDR3 is 14 amino acids long. Trimming removed 6 bases at V and 4 bases at J, with 13 bases between. The source material, RNA transcripts, was used to amplify TCR beta CDR3 regions. First-round RT-PCR with HTBI primers amplified the TCR CDR3 region. TCRdb re-derived calls from the multiplex PCR reads in MiXCR, one entry per CDR3 protein. The sample has 400,000 or so distinct CDR3 sequences, about an eighth seen once. This clonotype has a handful of counts. What it recognizes is unknown. The TCR originated in a man aged 50-59 years with Graves' ophthalmopathy. The sequencing input was blood. The chain combines TRBV6-1 with TRBJ1-5, with D possibly TRBD1 on 5 matching bases. The CDR3 sequence: CASRYDGGNQPQHF. The CDR3 nucleotides read TGTGCCAGCAGATACGATGGGGGGAATCAGCCCCAGCATTTT.